The sequence of this T cell receptor beta chain was determined in a study of blood T cell repertoires in COVID-19. Whole-study context: PBMCs, B-cell-depleted T cells, or T cells provided the cDNA or gDNA that made up the material.

Authors' processing steps: Counts of nucleated cells, estimated from reference gene primer amplification, were obtained. Libraries were prepared by immunoSEQ multiplex PCR; TCRdb keeps only in-frame clonotypes and omits some of them. The D gene and trimming were derived from the DNA, and the V and J assignments and clone size from that table. The data hold approximately 230,000 clones, with around 80% observed a single time. Details on this clone: At the DNA level, this CDR3 is encoded by other sequences in the same sample as well.

The length of the CDR3 is 15 residues. Trimming pared 1 base from V and 5 bases from J, leaving 15 bases between. Germline values: CDR1 SGHRS, CDR2 YFSETQ. Sample: PBMCs or T cells enriched from blood (not recorded which). The source is a man aged 40-55 years who had recovered from COVID-19. The chain employs TRBV5-1 and TRBJ2-5; a possible D gene is TRBD1 (6 bases). Here the CDR3 reads CASSLFLAGEETQYF. The CDR3 nucleotides read TGCGCCAGCAGCTTGTTCTTGGCAGGGGAGGAGACCCAGTACTTC.